This T cell receptor (beta chain) was recovered during a study of blood T cell repertoires in COVID-19. On the study more broadly: Donors in the United States, Italy and Spain gave samples during acute or convalescent COVID-19. Nucleic acid was either cDNA or gDNA, and it came from T cells, B-cell-depleted T cells, or PBMCs.

Original analysis: Using reference gene primer amplification, nucleated cell counts were estimated. Some clones are missing from TCRdb's copy, which holds only in-frame ones; the method was immunoSEQ multiplex PCR. V, J and clone size are taken as reported in that table, and D and trimming were inferred from the DNA itself. The profile shows 100,000 to 150,000 clones, roughly 90% of them singletons. The ends lost 5 bases at V and 7 bases at J; junction bases unmatched: 8. This CDR3 is 13 amino acids long. Germline V CDR1 and CDR2: SGHRS, YFSETQ. The V gene is TRBV5-1, the J gene TRBJ2-5; 7 positions agree with TRBD1. This sequence originates from a man aged 50 to 59 with acute or convalescent COVID-19. Sequencing input: peripheral blood. The CDR3 sequence: CASSFQGDRTQYF. The CDR3 DNA follows: TGCGCCAGCAGTTTTCAGGGGGATCGGACCCAGTACTTC.